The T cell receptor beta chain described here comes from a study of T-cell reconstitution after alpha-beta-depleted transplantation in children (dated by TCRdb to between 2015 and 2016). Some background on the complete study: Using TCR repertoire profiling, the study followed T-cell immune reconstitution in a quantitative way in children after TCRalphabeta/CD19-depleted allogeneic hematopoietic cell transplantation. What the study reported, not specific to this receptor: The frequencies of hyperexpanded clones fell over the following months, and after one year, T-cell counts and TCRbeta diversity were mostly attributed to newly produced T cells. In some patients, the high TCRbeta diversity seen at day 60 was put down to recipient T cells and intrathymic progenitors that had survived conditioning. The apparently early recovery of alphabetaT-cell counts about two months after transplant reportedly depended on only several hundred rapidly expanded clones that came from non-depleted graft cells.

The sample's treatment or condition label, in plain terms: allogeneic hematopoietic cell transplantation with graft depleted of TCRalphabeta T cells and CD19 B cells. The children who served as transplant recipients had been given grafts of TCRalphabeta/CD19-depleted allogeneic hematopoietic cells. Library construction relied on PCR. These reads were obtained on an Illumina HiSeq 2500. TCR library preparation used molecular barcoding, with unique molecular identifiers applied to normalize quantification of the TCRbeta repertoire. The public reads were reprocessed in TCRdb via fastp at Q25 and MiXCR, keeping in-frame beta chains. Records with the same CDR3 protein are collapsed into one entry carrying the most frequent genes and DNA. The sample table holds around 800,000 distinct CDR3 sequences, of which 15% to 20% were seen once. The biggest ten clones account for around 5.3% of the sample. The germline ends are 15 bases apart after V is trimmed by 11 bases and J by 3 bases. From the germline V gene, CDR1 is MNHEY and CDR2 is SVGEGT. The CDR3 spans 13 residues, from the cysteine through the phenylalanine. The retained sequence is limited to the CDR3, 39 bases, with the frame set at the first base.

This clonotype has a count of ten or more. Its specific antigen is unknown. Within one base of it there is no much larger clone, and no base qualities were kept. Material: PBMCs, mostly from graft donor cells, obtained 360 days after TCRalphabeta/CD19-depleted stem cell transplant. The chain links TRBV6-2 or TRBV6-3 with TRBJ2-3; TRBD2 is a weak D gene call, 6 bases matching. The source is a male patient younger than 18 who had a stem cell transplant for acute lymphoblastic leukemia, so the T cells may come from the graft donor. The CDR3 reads CAGRWGGTDTQYF. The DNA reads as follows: TGTGCCGGCCGTTGGGGAGGAACAGATACGCAGTATTTT.